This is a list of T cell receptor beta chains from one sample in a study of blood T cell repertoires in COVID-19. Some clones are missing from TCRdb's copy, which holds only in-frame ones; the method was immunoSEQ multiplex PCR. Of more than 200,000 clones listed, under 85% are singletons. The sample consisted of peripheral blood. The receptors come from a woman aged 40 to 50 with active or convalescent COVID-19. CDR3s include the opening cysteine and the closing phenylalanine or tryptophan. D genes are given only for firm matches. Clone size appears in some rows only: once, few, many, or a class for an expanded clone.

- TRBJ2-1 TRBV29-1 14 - CSARRGGAGNEQFF TGCAGCGCCCGTCGAGGGGGGGCCGGGAATGAGCAGTTCTTC
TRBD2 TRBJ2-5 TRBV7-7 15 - CASSLARGSGETQYF TGTGCCAGCAGCTTAGCGCGAGGTAGCGGGGAGACCCAGTACTTC
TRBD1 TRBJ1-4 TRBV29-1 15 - CSAMKDTGGGEKLFF TGCAGCGCCATGAAAGATACAGGGGGGGGCGAAAAACTGTTTTTT
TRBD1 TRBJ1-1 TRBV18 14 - CASSPGQGNTEAFF TGTGCCAGCTCACCGGGACAGGGGAACACTGAAGCTTTCTTT
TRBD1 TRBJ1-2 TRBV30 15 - CAWSLRTGGFYGYTF TGTGCCTGGAGCTTACGGACAGGGGGCTTCTATGGCTACACCTTC
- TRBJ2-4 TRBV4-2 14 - CASSQPRRKNIQYF TGTGCCAGCAGCCAGCCACGGCGGAAAAACATTCAGTACTTC
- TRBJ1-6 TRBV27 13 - CASSSQGTSPLHF TGTGCCAGCAGTTCACAGGGAACTTCACCCCTCCACTTT
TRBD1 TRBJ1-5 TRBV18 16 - CASSPTTGQINQPQHF TGTGCCAGCTCACCAACGACAGGGCAGATCAATCAGCCCCAGCATTTT
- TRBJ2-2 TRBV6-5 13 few CASSFMDNGELFF TGTGCCAGCAGTTTCATGGACAACGGGGAGCTGTTTTTT
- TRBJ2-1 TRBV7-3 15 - CASSPRGGFYNEQFF TGTGCCAGCAGCCCTCGGGGAGGATTCTACAATGAGCAGTTCTTC
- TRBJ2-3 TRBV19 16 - CASSTPLKSPPVTQYF TGTGCCAGTAGTACCCCGTTGAAGAGCCCCCCCGTTACGCAGTATTTT
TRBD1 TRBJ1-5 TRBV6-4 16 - CASRDRGRLSNQPQHF TGTGCCAGTCGGGACAGGGGCCGGCTTAGCAATCAGCCCCAGCATTTT
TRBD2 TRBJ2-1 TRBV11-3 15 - CASSLRGGDYNEQFF TGTGCCAGCAGCTTACGCGGGGGAGACTACAATGAGCAGTTCTTC
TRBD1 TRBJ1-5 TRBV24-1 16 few CATSDTGTGGNQPQHF TGTGCCACCAGTGACACCGGGACAGGGGGGAATCAGCCCCAGCATTTT
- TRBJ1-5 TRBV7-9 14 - CASSPSEGRQPQHF TGTGCCAGCAGCCCCAGCGAGGGCCGGCAGCCCCAGCATTTT
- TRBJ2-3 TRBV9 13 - CASSQRVTDTQYF TGTGCCAGCAGCCAACGGGTCACAGATACGCAGTATTTT
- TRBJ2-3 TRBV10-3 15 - CAISEGTGDTDTQYF TGTGCCATCAGTGAGGGGACTGGGGACACAGATACGCAGTATTTT
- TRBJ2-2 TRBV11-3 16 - CASSPGVAVNTGELFF TGTGCCAGCAGCCCCGGGGTGGCAGTGAACACCGGGGAGCTGTTTTTT
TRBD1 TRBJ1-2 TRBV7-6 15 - CASSPRTGAARGYTF TGTGCCAGCAGCCCCCGGACAGGGGCGGCCAGAGGCTACACCTTC
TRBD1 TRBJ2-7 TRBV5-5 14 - CASSLLRQGREQYF TGTGCCAGCAGCTTGTTGAGACAGGGGCGCGAGCAGTACTTC